This T cell receptor (beta chain) was obtained from a study of Graves' ophthalmopathy and Graves' hyperthyroidism. Amplification of the TCR beta CDR3 regions used RNA transcripts (as template). Amplification began with first-round RT-PCR using HTBI primers, then second-round multiplex PCR was performed. One entry per CDR3 protein results from TCRdb running MiXCR on the multiplex PCR reads. Of 1 million to 1.3 million distinct CDR3 sequences listed, about 35% were seen once; the top ten hold approximately 12%. Clinical symptoms and serum thyroxine were used for diagnosis; TRAb, thyroid ultrasound and orbital computed tomography were also relied on. Trimming removed 11 bases from V and 5 bases from J; junction bases left unmatched: 13. The CDR3 loop spans 14 amino acids. The V gene's germline CDR1 is LNHDA and CDR2 SQIVND (reference sequence). This clonotype showed up many times. Its antigen is not identified.

Whole-study findings and limits: Also, most clonotypes expanded in the thyroid above 0.001 frequency appeared in blood.

This chain uses TRBV19 with TRBJ2-7; 9 bases align to TRBD2. Sequenced sample: peripheral blood or thyroid tissue (not recorded which). This TCR came from an adult man with Graves' hyperthyroidism. The CDR3 loop is CAPSKGLAGHEQYF. CDR3 in DNA: TGTGCCCCTAGCAAGGGGCTAGCGGGACACGAGCAGTACTTC.